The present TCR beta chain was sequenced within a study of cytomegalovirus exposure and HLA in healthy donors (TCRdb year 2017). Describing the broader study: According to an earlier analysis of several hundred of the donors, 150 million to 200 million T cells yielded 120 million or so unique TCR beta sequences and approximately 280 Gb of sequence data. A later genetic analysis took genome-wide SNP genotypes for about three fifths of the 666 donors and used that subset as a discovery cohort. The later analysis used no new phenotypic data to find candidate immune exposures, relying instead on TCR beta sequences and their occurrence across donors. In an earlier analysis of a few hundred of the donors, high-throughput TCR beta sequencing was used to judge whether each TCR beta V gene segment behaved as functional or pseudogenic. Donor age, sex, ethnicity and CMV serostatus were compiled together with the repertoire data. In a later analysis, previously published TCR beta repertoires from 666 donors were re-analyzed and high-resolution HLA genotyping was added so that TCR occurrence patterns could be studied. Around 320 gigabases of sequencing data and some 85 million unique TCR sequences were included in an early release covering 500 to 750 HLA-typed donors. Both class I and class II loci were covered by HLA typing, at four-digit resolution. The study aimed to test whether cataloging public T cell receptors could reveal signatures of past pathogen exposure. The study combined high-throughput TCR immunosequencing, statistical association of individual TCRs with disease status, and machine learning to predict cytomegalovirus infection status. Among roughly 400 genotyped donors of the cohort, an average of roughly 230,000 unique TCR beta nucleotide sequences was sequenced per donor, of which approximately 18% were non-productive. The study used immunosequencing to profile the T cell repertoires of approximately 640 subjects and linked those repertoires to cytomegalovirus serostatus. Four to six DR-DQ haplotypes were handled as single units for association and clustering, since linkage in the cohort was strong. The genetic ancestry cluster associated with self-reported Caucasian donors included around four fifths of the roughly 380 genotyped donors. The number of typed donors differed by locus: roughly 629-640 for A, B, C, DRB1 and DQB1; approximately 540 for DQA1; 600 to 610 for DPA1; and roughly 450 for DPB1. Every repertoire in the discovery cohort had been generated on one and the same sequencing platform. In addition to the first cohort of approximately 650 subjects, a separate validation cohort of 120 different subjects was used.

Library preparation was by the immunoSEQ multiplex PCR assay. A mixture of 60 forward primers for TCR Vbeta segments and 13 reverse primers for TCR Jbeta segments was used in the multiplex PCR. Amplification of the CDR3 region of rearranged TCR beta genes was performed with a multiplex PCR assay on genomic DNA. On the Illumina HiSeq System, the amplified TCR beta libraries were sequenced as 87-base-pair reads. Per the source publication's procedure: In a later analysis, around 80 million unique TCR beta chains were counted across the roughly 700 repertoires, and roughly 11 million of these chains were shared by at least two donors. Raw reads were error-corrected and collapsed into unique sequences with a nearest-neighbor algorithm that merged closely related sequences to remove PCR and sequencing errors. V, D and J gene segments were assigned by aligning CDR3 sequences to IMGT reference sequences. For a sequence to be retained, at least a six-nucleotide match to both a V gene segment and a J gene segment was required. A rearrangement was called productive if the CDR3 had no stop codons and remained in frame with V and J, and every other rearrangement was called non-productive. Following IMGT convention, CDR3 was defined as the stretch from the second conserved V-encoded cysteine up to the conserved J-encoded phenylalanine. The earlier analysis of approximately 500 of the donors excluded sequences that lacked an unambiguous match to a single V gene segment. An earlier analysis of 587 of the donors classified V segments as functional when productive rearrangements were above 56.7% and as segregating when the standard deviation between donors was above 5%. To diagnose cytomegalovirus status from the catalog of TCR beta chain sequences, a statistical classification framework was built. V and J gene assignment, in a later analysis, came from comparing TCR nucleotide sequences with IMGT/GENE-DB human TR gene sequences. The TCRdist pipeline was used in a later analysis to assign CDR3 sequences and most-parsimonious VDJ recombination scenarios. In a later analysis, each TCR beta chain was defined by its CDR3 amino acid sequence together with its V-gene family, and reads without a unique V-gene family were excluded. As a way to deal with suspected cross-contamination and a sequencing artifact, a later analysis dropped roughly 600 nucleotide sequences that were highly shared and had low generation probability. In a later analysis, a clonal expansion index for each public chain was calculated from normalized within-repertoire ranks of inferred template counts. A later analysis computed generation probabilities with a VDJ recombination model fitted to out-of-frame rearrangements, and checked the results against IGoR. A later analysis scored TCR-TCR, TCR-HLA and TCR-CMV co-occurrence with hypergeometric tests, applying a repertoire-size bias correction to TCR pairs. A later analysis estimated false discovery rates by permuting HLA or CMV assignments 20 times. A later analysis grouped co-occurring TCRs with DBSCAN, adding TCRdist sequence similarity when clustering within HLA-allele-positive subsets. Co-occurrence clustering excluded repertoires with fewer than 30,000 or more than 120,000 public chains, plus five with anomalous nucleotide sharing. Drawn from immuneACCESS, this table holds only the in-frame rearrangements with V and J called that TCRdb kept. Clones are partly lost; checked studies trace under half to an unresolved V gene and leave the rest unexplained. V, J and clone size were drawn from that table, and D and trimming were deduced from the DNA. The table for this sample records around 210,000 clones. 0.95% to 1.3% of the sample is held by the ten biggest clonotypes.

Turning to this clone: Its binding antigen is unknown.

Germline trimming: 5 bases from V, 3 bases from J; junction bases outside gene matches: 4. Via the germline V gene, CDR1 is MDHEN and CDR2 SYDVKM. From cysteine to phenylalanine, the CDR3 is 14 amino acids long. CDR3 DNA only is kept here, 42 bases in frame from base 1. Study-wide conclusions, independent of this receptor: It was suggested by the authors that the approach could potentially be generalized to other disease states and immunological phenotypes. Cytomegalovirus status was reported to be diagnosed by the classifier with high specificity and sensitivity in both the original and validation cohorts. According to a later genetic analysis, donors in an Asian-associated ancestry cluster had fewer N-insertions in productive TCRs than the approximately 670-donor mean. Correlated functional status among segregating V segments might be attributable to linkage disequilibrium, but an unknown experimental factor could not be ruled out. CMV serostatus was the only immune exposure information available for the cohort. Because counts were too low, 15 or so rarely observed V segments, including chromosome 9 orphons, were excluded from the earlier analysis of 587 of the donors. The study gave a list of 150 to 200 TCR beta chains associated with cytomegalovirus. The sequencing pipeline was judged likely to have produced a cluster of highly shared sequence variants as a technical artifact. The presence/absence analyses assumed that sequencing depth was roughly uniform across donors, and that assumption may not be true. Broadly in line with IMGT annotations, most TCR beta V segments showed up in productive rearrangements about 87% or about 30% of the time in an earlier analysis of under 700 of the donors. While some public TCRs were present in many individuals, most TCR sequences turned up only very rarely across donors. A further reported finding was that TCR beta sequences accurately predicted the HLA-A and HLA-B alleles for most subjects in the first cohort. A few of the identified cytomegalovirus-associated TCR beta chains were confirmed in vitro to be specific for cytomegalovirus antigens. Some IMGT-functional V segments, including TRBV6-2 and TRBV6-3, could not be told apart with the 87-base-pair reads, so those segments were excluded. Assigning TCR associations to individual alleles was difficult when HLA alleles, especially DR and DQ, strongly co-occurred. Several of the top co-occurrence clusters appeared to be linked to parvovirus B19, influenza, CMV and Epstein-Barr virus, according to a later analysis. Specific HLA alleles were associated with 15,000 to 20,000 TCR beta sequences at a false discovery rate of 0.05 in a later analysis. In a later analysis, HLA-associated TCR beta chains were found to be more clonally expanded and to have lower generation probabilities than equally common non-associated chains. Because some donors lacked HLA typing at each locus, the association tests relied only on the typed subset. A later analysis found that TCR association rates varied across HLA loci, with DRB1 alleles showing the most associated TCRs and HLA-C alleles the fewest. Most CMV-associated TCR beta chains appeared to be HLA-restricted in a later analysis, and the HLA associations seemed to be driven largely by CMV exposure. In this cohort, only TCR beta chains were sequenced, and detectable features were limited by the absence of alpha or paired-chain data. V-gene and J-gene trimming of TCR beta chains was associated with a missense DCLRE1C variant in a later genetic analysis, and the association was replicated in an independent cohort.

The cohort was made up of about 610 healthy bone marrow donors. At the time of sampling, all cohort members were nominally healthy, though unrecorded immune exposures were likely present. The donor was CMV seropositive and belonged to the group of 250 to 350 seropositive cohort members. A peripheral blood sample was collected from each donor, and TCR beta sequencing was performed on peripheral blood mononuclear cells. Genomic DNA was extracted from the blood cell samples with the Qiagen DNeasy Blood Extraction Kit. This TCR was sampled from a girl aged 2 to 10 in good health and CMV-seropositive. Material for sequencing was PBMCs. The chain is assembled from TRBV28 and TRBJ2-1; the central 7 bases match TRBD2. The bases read TGTGCCAGCAGTGACCGGGACTACTACAATGAGCAGTTCTTC. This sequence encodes CASSDRDYYNEQFF.